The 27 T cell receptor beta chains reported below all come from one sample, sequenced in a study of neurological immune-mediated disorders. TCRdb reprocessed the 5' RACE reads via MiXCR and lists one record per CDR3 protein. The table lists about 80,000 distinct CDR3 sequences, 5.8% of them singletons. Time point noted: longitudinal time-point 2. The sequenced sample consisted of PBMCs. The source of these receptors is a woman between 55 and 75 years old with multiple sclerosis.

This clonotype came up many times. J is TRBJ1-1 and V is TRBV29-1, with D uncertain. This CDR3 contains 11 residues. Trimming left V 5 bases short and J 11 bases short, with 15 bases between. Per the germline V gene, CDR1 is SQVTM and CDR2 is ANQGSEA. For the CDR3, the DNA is TGCAGCGTTCGCGACCGGGTTGAGGCTTTCTTT. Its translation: CSVRDRVEAFF.

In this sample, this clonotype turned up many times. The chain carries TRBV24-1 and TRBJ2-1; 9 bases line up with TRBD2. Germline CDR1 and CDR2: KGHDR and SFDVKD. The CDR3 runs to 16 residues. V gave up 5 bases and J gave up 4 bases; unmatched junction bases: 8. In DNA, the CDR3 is TGTGCCACCAGTGCCCAAGCGGGGGGCTCTTACAATGAGCAGTTCTTC. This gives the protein CATSAQAGGSYNEQFF.

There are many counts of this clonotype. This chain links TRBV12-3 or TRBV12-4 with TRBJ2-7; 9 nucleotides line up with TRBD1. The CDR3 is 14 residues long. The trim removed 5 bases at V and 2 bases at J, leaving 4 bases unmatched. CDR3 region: CASSGDRGAYEQYF. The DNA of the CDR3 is TGTGCCAGCAGTGGAGACAGGGGGGCCTACGAGCAGTACTTC.

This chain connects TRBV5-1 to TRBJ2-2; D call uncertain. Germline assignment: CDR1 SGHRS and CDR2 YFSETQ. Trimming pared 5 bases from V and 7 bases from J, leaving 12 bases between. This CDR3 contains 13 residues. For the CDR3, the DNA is TGCGCCAGCAGATTGATAGAACTCGGGGAGCTGTTTTTT. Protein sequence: CASRLIELGELFF. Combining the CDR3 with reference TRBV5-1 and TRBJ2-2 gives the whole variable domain KAGVTQTPRYLIKTRGQQVTLSCSPISGHRSVSWYQQTPGQGLQFLFEYFSETQRNKGNFPGRFSGRQFSNSRSEMNVSTLELGDSALYLCASRLIELGELFFGEGSRLTVL.

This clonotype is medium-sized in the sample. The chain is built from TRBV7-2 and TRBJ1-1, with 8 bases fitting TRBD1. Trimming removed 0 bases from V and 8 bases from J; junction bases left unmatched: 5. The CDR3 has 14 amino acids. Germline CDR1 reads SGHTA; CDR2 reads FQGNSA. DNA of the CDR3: TGTGCCAGCAGCTTAGCTGGGACAGGTCTCGAAGCTTTCTTT. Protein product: CASSLAGTGLEAFF. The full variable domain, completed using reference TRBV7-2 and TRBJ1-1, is GAGVSQSPSNKVTEKGKDVELRCDPISGHTALYWYRQSLGQGLEFLIYFQGNSAPDKSGLPSDRFSAERTGGSVSTLTIQRTQQEDSAVYLCASSLAGTGLEAFFGQGTRLTVV.

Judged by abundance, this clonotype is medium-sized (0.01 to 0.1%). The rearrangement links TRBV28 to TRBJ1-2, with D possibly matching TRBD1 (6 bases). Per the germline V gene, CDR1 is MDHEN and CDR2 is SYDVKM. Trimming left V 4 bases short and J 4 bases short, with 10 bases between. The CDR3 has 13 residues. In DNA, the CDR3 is TGTGCCAGCAGTTACGGGGGCAGCTATGGCTACACCTTC. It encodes CASSYGGSYGYTF.

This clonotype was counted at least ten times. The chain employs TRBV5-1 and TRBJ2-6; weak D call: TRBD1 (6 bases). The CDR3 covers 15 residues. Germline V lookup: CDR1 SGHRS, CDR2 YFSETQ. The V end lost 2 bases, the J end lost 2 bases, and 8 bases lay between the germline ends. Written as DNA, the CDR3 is TGCGCCAGCAGCTTTGGGGACACTGGGGCCAACGTCCTGACTTTC. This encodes CASSFGDTGANVLTF.

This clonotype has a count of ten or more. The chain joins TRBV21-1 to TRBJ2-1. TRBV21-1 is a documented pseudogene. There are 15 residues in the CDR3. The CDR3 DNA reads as TGTGCCAGCGGGCTGATATTGAGCTCCTACAATGAGCAGTTCTTC. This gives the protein CASGLILSSYNEQFF.

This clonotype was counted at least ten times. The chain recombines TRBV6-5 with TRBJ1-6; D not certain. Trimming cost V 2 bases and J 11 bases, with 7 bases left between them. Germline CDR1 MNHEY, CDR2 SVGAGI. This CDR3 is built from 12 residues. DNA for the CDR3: TGTGCCAGCAGTTACGCAAACACACCCCTCCACTTT. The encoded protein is CASSYANTPLHF.

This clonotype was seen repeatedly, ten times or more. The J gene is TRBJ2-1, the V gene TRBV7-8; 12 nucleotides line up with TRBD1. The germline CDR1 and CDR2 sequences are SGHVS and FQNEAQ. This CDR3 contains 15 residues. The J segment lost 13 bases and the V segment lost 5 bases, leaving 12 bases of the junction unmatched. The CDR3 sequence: CASSAGTGGFWPQFF. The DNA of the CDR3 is TGTGCCAGCAGCGCCGGGACAGGGGGCTTTTGGCCACAGTTCTTC.

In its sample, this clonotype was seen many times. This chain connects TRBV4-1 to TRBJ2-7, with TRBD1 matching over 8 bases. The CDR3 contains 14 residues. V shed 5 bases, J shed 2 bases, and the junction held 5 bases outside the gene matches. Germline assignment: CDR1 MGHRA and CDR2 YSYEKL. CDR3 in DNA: TGCGCCAGCAGCACTCGGACAGGGACCTACGAGCAGTACTTC. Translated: CASSTRTGTYEQYF.

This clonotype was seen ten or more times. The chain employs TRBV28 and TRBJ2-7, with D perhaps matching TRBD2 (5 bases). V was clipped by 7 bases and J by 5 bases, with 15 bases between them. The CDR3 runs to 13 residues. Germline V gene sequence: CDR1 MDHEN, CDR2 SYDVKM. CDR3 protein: CASTLEGIHEQYF. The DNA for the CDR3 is TGTGCCAGCACCCTTGAGGGTATCCACGAGCAGTACTTC.

For the CDR3, the DNA is TGTGCCAGCAGTGACCCCGGGTTGGGCAATCAGCCCCAGCATTTT. Protein: CASSDPGLGNQPQHF. J is TRBJ1-5 and V is TRBV6-1, with D unresolved. Trimming cost V 3 bases and J 2 bases, with 11 bases left between them. CDR3 length: 15 amino acids. CDR1 and CDR2 (germline): MNHNS, SASEGT.

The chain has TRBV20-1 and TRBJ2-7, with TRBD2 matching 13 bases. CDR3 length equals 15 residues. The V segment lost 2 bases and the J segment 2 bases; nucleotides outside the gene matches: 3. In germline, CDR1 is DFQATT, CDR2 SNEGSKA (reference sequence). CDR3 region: CSARSGLAGAYEQYF. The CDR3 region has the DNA TGCAGTGCTAGAAGCGGACTAGCGGGGGCCTACGAGCAGTACTTC.

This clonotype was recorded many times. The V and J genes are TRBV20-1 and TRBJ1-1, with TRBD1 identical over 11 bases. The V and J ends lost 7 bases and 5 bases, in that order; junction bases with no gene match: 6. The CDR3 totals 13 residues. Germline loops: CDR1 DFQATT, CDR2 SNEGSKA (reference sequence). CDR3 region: CSVPGQGETEAFF. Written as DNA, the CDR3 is TGCAGTGTTCCGGGACAGGGGGAAACTGAAGCTTTCTTT.

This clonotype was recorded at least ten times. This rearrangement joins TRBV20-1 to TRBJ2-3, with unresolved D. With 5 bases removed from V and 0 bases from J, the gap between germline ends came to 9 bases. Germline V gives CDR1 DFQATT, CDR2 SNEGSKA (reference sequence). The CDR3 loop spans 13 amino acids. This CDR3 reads CSALPPSTDTQYF. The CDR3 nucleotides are TGCAGTGCTCTCCCCCCCAGCACAGATACGCAGTATTTT.

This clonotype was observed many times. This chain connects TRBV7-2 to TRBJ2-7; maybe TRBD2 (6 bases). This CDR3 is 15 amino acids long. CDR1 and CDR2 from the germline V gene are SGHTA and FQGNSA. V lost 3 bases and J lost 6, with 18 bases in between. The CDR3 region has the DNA TGTGCCAGCAGCTTGGACCCGGGACGGGGGTCCGAGCAGTACTTC. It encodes CASSLDPGRGSEQYF.

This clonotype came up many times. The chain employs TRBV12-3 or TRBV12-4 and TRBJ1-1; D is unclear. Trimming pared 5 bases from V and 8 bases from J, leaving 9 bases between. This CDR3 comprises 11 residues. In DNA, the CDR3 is TGTGCCAGCAGTACCCTTACGGAAGCTTTCTTT. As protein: CASSTLTEAFF.

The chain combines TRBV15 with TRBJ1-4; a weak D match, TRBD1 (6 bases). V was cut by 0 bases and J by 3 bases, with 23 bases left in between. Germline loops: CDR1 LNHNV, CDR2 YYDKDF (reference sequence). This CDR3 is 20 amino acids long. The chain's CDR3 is CATSRDRRQGRGRANEKLFF. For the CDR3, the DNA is TGTGCCACCAGCAGAGATCGTCGGCAGGGAAGGGGGAGGGCTAATGAAAAACTGTTTTTT.

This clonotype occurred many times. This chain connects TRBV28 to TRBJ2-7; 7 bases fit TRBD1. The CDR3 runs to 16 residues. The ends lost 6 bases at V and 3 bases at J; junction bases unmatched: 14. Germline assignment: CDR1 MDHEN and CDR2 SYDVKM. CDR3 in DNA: TGTGCCAGCAGATGGACGCCACGACAGGGACACTACGAGCAGTACTTC. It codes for CASRWTPRQGHYEQYF.

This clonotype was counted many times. CDR3 loop: CASNKPGPHVLTF. CDR3 in DNA: TGTGCCAGCAACAAACCGGGACCTCATGTCCTGACTTTC. The chain combines TRBV7-9 with TRBJ2-6; D is tentatively TRBD1 or TRBD2 (5 bases each). CDR1 is SEHNR, CDR2 FQNEAQ, per germline (reference sequence). The length of the CDR3 is 13 residues. V shed 7 bases and J shed 13 bases, with 17 bases lying between them.

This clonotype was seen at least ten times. The CDR3 sequence is CASSHLGRNQPQHF. The CDR3 DNA reads as TGCGCCAGCAGCCATTTGGGGCGCAATCAGCCCCAGCATTTT. This chain links TRBV4-1 with TRBJ1-5, with D possibly being TRBD1 (5 bases). The CDR3 has 14 residues. The germline gives CDR1 MGHRA, CDR2 YSYEKL. V lost 3 bases and J 2 bases, leaving 8 bases between the germline ends.

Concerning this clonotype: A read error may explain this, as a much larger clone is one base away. The DNA of the CDR3 is TGTGCCAGCTTACCCTGGGACAAGAACACTGAAGCTTTCTTT. This encodes CASLPWDKNTEAFF. V usage is TRBV18 and J usage is TRBJ1-1; D is possibly TRBD1 (6 bases). V was pared by 7 bases and J by 1 base, with 13 bases between. This CDR3 has 14 residues. Germline lookup yields CDR1 KGHSH and CDR2 LQKENI. The full variable domain, its missing parts supplied by reference TRBV18 and TRBJ1-1, is NAGVMQNPRHLVRRRGQEARLRCSPMKGHSHVYWYRQLPEEGLKFMVYLQKENIIDESGMPKERFSAEFPKEGPSILRIQQVVRGDSAAYFCASLPWDKNTEAFFGQGTRLTVV.

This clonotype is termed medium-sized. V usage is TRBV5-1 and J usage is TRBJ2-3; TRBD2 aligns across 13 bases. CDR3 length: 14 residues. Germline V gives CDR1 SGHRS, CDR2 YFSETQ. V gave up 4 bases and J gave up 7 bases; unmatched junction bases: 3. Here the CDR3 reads CASSQGLAGNTQYF. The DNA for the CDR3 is TGCGCCAGCAGCCAGGGACTAGCGGGAAATACGCAGTATTTT.

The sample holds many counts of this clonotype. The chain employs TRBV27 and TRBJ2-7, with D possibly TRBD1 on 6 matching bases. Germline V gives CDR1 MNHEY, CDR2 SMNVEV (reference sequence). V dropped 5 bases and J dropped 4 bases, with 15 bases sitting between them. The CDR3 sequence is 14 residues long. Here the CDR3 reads CASSSTGRGYEQYF. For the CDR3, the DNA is TGTGCCAGCAGTAGTACAGGGAGAGGATACGAGCAGTACTTC.

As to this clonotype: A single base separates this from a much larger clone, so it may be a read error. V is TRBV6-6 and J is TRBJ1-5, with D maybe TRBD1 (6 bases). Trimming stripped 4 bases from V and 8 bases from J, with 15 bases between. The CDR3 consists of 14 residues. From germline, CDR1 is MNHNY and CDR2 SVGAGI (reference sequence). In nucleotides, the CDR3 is TGTGCCAGCAGTTCGTCACAGGGTGTTAAGCCCCAGCATTTT. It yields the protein CASSSSQGVKPQHF.

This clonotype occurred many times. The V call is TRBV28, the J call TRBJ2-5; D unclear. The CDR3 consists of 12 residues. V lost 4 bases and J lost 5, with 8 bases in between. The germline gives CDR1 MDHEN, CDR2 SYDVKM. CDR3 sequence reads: CASSSQEETQYF. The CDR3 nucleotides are TGTGCCAGCAGTTCCCAAGAGGAGACCCAGTACTTC.